A selection of T cell receptor beta chains follows, all from one sample in a study of OX40 agonist ivuxolimab in advanced cancers. Profiled with immunoSEQ multiplex PCR; TCRdb holds only in-frame clones, not every one. Of about 20,000 clones listed, about nine tenths were seen once; the top ten hold roughly 13%. The specimen was CD4+ or CD8+ T cells sorted from blood, collected in a trial of the OX40 agonist ivuxolimab. These receptors were obtained from an adult with an advanced solid tumor such as melanoma, head and neck, liver or kidney cancer. CDR3s include the opening cysteine and the closing phenylalanine or tryptophan. Clone size is stated in some rows and not others, as once, few, many or a class when expanded.

CDR3aa,j_gene,v_gene,abundance,len
CASKGGGRFEKLFF,TRBJ1-4,TRBV27,few,14
CASSLILGPNLLYGYTF,TRBJ1-2,TRBV27,NA,17
CASSLLGQNYGYTF,TRBJ1-2,TRBV7-9,NA,14
CASSVGGSTYEQYF,TRBJ2-7,TRBV9,NA,14
CASSIDWDGTGNQPQHF,TRBJ1-5,TRBV19,NA,17
CSSMGLAGAPRKRDEQFF,TRBJ2-1,TRBV29-1,few,18
CASRSSNQPQHF,TRBJ1-5,TRBV27,NA,12
CASSSRPSTNEKLFF,TRBJ1-4,TRBV19,NA,15
CASGPGGTGELFF,TRBJ2-2,TRBV10-2,medium-sized,13
CASSVGAYYEQYF,TRBJ2-7,TRBV6-1,NA,13
CASSPPGRASEAFF,TRBJ1-1,TRBV28,NA,14
CASSHNPADEKLFF,TRBJ1-4,TRBV4-1,NA,14
CASSRTGFGEAFF,TRBJ1-1,TRBV27,NA,13
CASSLEGPTGANVLTF,TRBJ2-6,TRBV5-5,once,16
CASSQEMGAANEKLFF,TRBJ1-4,TRBV4-1,large,16
CASSLGPGPISYEQYF,TRBJ2-7,TRBV13,few,16
CASKEAGNQPQHF,TRBJ1-5,TRBV27,NA,13
CASSPRGRSYEQYF,TRBJ2-7,TRBV27,NA,14
CASRTNGAGANVLTF,TRBJ2-6,TRBV19,NA,15
CSVEDTKGVDGYTF,TRBJ1-2,TRBV29-1,once,14
CASSLTQNTEAFF,TRBJ1-1,TRBV6-5,once,13
CSVRHWVNTEAFF,TRBJ1-1,TRBV29-1,NA,13
CASSVGYSNQPQHF,TRBJ1-5,TRBV19,NA,14
CASSFIGGSYEQYF,TRBJ2-7,TRBV28,NA,14
CASSLAPGSGYTF,TRBJ1-2,TRBV5-5,NA,13
CASGYEQYF,TRBJ2-7,TRBV6-5,NA,9
CASSEKQIRGGAFF,TRBJ1-1,TRBV2,NA,14